Listed below are T cell receptor beta chains from one sample, sequenced in a study of beta chain features in type 1 diabetes. Using immunoSEQ multiplex PCR, the repertoire was profiled, and TCRdb retains in-frame clones only, with some absent. The sample consists of approximately 170,000 clones, over 7.5% of them appearing once. Material: central memory CD4+ T cells from blood. These receptors all stem from a young woman in good health. Both conserved end residues are part of each CDR3. D genes are given only for firm matches. A row's size may be missing; if present it is once, few, many or a size class.

d_call	j_call	v_call	clone_size	cdr3_aa	cdr3_nt
TRBD1	TRBJ1-2	TRBV13	NA	CASSSRQGNYGYTF	TGTGCCAGCAGCTCTCGACAGGGTAACTATGGCTACACCTTC
NA	TRBJ1-1	TRBV29-1	NA	CSVAGANTEAFF	TGCAGCGTGGCAGGGGCTAATACTGAAGCTTTCTTT
NA	TRBJ1-2	TRBV18	NA	CASSGATNYGYTF	TGTGCCAGCTCGGGGGCCACTAACTATGGCTACACCTTC
NA	TRBJ1-3	TRBV18	NA	CASSPAGGSGNTIYF	TGTGCCAGCTCACCTGCCGGGGGCTCTGGAAACACCATATATTTT
NA	TRBJ2-4	TRBV30	NA	CAWSVQVGSIQYF	TGTGCCTGGAGTGTACAAGTGGGGAGCATTCAGTACTTC
TRBD1	TRBJ2-5	TRBV7-7	NA	CASSLETGRGETQYF	TGTGCTAGCAGCTTAGAGACAGGGCGTGGAGAGACCCAGTACTTC
NA	TRBJ2-1	TRBV25-1	few	CASNDPAGNEQFF	TGTGCCAGCAATGACCCGGCGGGCAATGAGCAGTTCTTC
TRBD2	TRBJ2-3	TRBV4-3	NA	CASSQDRTSGRGTDTQYF	TGCGCCAGCAGCCAAGATCGGACTAGCGGGAGAGGCACAGATACGCAGTATTTT
TRBD2	TRBJ2-2	TRBV19	many	CASTREGTGELFF	TGTGCCAGTACGAGGGAGGGCACCGGGGAGCTGTTTTTT
TRBD1	TRBJ2-7	TRBV5-1	few	CASSLGWGQGPGEQYF	TGCGCCAGCAGCTTGGGGTGGGGACAGGGACCTGGAGAGCAGTACTTC